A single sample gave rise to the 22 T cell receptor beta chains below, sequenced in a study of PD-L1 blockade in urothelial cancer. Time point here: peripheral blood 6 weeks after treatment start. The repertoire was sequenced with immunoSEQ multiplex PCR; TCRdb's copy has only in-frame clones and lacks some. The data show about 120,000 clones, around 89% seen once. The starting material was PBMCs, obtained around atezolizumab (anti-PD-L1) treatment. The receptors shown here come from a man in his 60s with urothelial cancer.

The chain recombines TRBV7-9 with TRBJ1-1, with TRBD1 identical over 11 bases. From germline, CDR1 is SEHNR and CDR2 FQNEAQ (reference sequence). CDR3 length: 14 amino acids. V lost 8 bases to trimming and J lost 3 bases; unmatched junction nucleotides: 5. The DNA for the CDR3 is TGTGCCAGCGAAAGGACAGGGGGCTACACTGAAGCTTTCTTT. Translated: CASERTGGYTEAFF. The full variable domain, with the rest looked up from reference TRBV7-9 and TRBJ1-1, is DTGVSQNPRHKITKRGQNVTFRCDPISEHNRLYWYRQTLGQGPEFLTYFQNEAQLEKSRLLSDRFSAERPKGSFSTLEIQRTEQGDSAMYLCASERTGGYTEAFFGQGTRLTVV.

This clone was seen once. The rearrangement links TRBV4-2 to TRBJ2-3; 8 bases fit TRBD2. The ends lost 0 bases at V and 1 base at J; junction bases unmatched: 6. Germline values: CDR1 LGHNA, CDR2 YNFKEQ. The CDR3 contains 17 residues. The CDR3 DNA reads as TGTGCCAGCAGCCAAGATGGGGTAGCGGGGCGCACAGATACGCAGTATTTT. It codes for CASSQDGVAGRTDTQYF.

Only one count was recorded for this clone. Here the CDR3 reads CASSATGQSYEQYF. The CDR3 nucleotides read TGCGCCAGCAGCGCAACGGGACAGTCCTACGAGCAGTACTTC. The rearrangement uses TRBV5-1 and TRBJ2-7, with 7 bases lining up with TRBD1. Trimming cost V 4 bases and J 1 base; bases outside gene matches: 5. This CDR3 spans 14 amino acids. Germline lookup yields CDR1 SGHRS and CDR2 YFSETQ.

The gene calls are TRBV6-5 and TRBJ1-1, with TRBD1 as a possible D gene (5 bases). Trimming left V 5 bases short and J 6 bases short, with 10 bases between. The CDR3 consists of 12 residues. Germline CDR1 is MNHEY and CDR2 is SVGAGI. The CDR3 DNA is TGTGCCAGCAGTCCCGGACAACCTGAAGCTTTCTTT. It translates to CASSPGQPEAFF.

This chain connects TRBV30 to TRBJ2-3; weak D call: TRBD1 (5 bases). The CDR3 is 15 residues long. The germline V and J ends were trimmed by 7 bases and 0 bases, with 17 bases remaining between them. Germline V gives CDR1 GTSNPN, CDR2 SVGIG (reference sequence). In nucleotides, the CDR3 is TGTGCCTCGGAATTCAGGACAACTAGCACAGATACGCAGTATTTT. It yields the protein CASEFRTTSTDTQYF.

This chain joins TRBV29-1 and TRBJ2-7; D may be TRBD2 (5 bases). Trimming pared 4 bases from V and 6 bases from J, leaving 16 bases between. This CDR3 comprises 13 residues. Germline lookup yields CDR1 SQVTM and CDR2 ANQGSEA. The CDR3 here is CSVARARDGEQYF. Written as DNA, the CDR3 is TGCAGCGTTGCGAGGGCCCGGGATGGCGAGCAGTACTTC.

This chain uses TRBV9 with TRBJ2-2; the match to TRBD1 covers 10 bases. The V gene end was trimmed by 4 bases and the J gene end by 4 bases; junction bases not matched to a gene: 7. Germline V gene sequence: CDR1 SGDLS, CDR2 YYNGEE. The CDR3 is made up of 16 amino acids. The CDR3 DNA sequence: TGTGCCAGCAGCAAATCGACAGGGGGCACCACCGGGGAGCTGTTTTTT. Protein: CASSKSTGGTTGELFF.

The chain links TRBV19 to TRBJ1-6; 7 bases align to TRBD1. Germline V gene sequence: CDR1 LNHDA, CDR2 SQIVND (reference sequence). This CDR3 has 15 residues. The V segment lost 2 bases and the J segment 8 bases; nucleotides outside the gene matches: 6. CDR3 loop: CASSITTGKDSPLHF. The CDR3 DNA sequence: TGTGCCAGTAGTATAACGACAGGGAAGGATTCACCCCTCCACTTT.

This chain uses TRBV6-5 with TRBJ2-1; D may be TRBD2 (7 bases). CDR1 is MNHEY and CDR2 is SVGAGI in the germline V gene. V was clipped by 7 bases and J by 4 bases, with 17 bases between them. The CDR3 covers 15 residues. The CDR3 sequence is CASTQGRGNYNEQFF. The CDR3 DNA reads TGTGCCAGCACCCAGGGGCGGGGGAATTACAATGAGCAGTTCTTC.

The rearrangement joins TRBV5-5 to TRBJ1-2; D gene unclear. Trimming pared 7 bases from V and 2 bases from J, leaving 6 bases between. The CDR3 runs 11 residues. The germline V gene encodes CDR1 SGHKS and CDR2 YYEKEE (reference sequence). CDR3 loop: CASAANYGYTF. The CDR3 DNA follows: TGTGCCAGCGCAGCGAACTATGGCTACACCTTC.

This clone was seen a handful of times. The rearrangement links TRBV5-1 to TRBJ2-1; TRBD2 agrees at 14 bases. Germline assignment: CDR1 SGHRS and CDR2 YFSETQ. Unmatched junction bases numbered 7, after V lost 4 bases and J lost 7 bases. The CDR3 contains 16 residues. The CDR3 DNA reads TGCGCCAGCAGCATGACTAGCGGGAGGGCAAAGAATGAGCAGTTCTTC. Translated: CASSMTSGRAKNEQFF.

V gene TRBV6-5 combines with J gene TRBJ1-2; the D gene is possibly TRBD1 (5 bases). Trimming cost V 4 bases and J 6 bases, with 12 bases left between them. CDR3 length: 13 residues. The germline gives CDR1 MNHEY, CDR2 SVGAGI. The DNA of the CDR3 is TGTGCCAGCAGTTTGGGACTGGGAGATGGCTACACCTTC. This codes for CASSLGLGDGYTF.

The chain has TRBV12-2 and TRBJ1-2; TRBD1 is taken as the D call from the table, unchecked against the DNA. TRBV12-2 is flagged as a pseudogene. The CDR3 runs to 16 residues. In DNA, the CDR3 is TGTGCAAGTCGCTTAGCCCACGTAAGCAGGGGAGATGGCTACACCTTC. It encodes CASRLAHVSRGDGYTF.

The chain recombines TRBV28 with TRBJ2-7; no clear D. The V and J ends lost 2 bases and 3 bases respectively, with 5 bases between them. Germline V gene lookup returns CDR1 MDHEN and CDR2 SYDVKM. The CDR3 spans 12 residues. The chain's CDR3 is CASSLGSYEQYF. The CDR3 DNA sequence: TGTGCCAGCAGTTTAGGTAGCTACGAGCAGTACTTC.

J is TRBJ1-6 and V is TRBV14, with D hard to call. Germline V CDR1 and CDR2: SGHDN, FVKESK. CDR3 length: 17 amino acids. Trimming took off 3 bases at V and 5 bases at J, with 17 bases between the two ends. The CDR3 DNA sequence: TGTGCCAGCAGCCAGTCGTGGCGGGGAACGGATAATTCACCCCTCCACTTT. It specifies CASSQSWRGTDNSPLHF.

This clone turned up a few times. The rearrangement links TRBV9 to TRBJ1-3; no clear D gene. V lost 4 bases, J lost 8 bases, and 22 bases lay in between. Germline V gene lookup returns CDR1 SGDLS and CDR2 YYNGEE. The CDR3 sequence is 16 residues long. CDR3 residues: CASSRGAPVNGDTIYF. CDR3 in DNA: TGTGCCAGCAGCCGAGGCGCCCCAGTAAACGGAGACACCATATATTTT.

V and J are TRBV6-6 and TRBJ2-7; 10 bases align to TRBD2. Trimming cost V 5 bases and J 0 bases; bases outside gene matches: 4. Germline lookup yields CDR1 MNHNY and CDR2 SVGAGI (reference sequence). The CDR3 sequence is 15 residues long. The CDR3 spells CASSKRTSGSYEQYF. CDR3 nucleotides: TGTGCCAGCAGTAAACGGACTAGCGGCTCCTACGAGCAGTACTTC.

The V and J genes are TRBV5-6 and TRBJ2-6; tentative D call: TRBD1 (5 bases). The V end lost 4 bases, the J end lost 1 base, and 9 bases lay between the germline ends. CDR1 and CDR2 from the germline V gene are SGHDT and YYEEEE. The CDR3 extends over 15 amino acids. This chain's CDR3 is CASSPGISGANVLTF. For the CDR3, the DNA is TGTGCCAGCAGCCCAGGGATTTCTGGGGCCAACGTCCTGACTTTC.

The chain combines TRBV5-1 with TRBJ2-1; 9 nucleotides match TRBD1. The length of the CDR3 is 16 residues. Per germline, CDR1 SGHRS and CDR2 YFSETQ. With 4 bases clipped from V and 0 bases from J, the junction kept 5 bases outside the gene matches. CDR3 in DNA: TGCGCCAGCAGCCTACAGGGGGCAAGCTCCTACAATGAGCAGTTCTTC. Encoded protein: CASSLQGASSYNEQFF.

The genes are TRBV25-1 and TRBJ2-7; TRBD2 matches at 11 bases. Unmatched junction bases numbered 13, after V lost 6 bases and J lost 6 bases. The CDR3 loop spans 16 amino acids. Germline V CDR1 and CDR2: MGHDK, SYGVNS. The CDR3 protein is CASSKLNSGTSGEQYF. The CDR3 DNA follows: TGTGCCAGCAGCAAACTCAACTCCGGGACTAGCGGCGAGCAGTACTTC.

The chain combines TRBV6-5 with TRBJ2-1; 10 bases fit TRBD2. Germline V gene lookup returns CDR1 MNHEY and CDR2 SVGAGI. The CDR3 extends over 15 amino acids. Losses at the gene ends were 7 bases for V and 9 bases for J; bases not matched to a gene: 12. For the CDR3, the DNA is TGTGCCAGCACCCTAACTAGCGGGAATCGTGGTGAGCAGTTCTTC. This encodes CASTLTSGNRGEQFF.

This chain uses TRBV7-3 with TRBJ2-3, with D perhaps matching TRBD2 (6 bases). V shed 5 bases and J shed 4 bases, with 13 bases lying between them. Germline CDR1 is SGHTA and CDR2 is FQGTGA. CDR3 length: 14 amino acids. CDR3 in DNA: TGTGCCAGCAGCATCGGACTAAGGGCAGATACGCAGTATTTT. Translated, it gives CASSIGLRADTQYF.